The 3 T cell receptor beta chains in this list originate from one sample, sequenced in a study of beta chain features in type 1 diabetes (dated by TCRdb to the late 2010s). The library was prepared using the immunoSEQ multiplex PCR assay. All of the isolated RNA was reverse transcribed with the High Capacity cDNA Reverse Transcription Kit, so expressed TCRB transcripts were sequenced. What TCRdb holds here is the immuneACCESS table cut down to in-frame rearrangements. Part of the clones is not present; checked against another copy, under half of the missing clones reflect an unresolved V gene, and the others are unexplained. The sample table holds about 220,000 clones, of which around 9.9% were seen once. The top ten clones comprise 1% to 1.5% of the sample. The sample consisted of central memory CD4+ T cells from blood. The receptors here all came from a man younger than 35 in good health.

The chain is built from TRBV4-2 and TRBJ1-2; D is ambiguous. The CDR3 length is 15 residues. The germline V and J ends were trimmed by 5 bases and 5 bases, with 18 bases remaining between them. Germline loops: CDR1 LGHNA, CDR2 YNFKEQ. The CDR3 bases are TGTGCCAGCAGCTATAGGGCCTATCAGGCTTATGGCTACACCTTC. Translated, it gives CASSYRAYQAYGYTF.

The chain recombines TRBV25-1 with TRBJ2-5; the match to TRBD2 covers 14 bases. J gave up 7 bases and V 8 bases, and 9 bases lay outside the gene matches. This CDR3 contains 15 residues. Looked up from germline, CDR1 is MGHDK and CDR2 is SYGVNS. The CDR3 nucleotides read TGTGCCAGCCGGGAGGGGACTAGCGGGAGAGGGACCCAGTACTTC. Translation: CASREGTSGRGTQYF.

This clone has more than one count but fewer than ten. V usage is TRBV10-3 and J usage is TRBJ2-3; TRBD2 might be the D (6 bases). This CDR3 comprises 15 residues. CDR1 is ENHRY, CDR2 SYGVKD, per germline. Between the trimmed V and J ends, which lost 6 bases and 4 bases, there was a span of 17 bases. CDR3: CAISPGGAWADTQYF. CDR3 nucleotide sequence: TGTGCCATCAGCCCCGGAGGGGCTTGGGCAGATACGCAGTATTTT.